This T cell receptor beta chain was sequenced in a study of somatic mutations in cytotoxic T cells in rheumatoid arthritis. Study-level points and caveats: Patients with a largest CD8+ clone exceeding 20% of CD8+ cells numbered about an eighth of the roughly 60.

With regard to this clone: The antigen remains unidentified.

CD4+ and CD8+ cells were isolated by positive magnetic bead selection, with purity checked by flow cytometry. V was pared by 0 bases and J by 6 bases, with 6 bases of the junction left unmatched. The CDR3 runs to 16 residues. Germline V lookup: CDR1 MNHEY, CDR2 SMNVEV (reference sequence). As processed by the authors: Of patient CD8+ clones exceeding 1%, few matched published virus-specific TCRB sequences. This table comes from immunoSEQ multiplex PCR, and its TCRdb copy is limited to in-frame clones, with some not included. V and J calls plus clone size are reproduced from that table; the DNA served to infer D and trimming. The table shows roughly 16,000 clones, with 77% occurring only once.

The sequenced material came from CD8+ T cells sorted from blood. V is TRBV27 and J is TRBJ2-1; TRBD1 agrees at 9 bases. The receptor was isolated from an adult with rheumatoid arthritis. The CDR3 protein is CASSLSGTGRANEQFF. The CDR3 DNA sequence: TGTGCCAGCAGTTTATCCGGGACAGGGCGCGCCAATGAGCAGTTCTTC.